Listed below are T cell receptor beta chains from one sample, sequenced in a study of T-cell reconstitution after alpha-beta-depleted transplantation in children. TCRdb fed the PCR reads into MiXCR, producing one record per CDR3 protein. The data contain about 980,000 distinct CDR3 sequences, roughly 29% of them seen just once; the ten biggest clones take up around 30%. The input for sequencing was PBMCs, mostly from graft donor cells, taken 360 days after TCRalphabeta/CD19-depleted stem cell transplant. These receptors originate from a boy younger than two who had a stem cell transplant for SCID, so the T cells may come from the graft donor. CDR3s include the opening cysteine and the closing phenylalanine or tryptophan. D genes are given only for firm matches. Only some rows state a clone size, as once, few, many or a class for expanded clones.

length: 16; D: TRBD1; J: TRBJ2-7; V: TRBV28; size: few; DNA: TGTGCCAGCAGTTTACCCTGGACAGGGGAAGGGTACGAGCAGTACTTC; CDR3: CASSLPWTGEGYEQYF
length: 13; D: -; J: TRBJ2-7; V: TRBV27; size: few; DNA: TGTGCCAGCAGTCTACAGAGCTCCTACGAGCAGTACTTC; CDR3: CASSLQSSYEQYF
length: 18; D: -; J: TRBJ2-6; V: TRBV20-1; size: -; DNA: TGCAGTGCTAGCTCAGGGTTCTACCCTTCCTCTGGGGCCAACGTCCTGACTTTC; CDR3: CSASSGFYPSSGANVLTF
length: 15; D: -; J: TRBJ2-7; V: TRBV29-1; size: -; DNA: TGCAGCGTTGAAGTGGGTAGGAGTCTGGCCTACGAGCAGTACTTC; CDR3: CSVEVGRSLAYEQYF
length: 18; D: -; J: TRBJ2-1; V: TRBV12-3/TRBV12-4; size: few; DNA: TGTGCCAGCAGTTTAGGCCTTCTCCGCAAATCGTCCTACAATGAGCAGTTCTTC; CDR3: CASSLGLLRKSSYNEQFF
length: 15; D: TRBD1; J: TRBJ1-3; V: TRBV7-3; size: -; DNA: TGTGCCAGCAGCTCCCAACAGGGGGCTGGAAACACCATATATTTT; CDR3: CASSSQQGAGNTIYF
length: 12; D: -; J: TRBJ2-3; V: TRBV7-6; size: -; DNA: TGTGCCAGCAGCTTAATTGGGGGGAAGTGGTATTTT; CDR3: CASSLIGGKWYF
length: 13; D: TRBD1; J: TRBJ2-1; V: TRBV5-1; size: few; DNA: TGCGCCAGCAGCTTCTCGACAGGGAGTGAGCAGTTCTTC; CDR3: CASSFSTGSEQFF
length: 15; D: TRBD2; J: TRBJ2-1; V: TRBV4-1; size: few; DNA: TGCGCCAGCAGAAAACCGGGAGGCGGGTACAATGAGCAGTTCTTC; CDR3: CASRKPGGGYNEQFF
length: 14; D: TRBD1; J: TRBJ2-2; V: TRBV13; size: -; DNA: TGTGCCAGCCTTAATAGACAGGGGACCGGGGAGCTGTTTTTT; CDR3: CASLNRQGTGELFF
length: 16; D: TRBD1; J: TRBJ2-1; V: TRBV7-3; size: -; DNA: TGTGCCAGCAGCTTAAGCGCTGGGACAGGGGTTCATGAGCAGTTCTTC; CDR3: CASSLSAGTGVHEQFF
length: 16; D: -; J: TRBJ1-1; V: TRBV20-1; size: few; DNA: TGCAGTGCTAGAGAGGCTCGACAGACTATGAACACTGAAGCTTTCTTT; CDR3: CSAREARQTMNTEAFF
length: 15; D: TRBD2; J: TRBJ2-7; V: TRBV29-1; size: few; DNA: TGCAGCGTTGAAAGGGCCGGGGGGGGGACCTACGAGCAGTACTTC; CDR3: CSVERAGGGTYEQYF
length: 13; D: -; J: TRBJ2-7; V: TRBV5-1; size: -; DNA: TGCGCCAGCAGCTTGGTTGTCGATGGCGAGCAGTACTTC; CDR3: CASSLVVDGEQYF
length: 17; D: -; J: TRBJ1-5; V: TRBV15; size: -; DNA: TGTGCCACCAGCAGAGATGGTGGGGGGTATAACAATCAGCCCCAGCATTTT; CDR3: CATSRDGGGYNNQPQHF
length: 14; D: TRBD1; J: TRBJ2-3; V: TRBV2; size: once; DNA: TGTGCCAGCAATCTTCAAGCCGGGACAGGATTGCAGTATTTT; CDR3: CASNLQAGTGLQYF
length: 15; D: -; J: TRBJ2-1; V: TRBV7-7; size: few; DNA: TGTGCCAGCAGCTTAACTTTGGACAGCTACAATGAGCAGTTCTTC; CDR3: CASSLTLDSYNEQFF
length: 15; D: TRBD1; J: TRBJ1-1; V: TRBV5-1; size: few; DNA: TGCGCCAGCAGCCCGCTTATAAGGACAGGGAGTGAAGCTTTCTTT; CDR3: CASSPLIRTGSEAFF
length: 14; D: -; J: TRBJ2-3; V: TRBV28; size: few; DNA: TGTGCCAGCAGTCCCCCGGACTCCACAGATACGCAGTATTTT; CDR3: CASSPPDSTDTQYF
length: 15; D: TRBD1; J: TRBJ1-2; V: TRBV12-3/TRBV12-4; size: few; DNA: TGTGCCAGCAGATCAACCGGGACAGGGGGCTATGGCTACACCTTC; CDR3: CASRSTGTGGYGYTF
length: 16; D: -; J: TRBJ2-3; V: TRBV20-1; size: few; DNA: TGCAGTGCTAGAGATAAGGCGCGGTTACGCACAGATACGCAGTATTTT; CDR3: CSARDKARLRTDTQYF
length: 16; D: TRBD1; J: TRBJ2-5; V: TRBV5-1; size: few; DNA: TGCGCCAGCAGCGCACAGGGAACAGGGGATCAAGAGACCCAGTACTTC; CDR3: CASSAQGTGDQETQYF
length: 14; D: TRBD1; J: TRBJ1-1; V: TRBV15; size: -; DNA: TGTGCCACCAGCTGGAGACAGGGGAACACTGAAGCTTTCTTT; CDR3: CATSWRQGNTEAFF
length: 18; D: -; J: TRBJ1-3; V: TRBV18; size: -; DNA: TGTGCCAGCTCACCCAAAAAATTCCTGGGGGCCTCTGGAAACACCATATATTTT; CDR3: CASSPKKFLGASGNTIYF
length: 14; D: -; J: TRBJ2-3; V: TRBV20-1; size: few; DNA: TGCAGTGCTAGACGGGGGAGCGGCACAGATACGCAGTATTTT; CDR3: CSARRGSGTDTQYF
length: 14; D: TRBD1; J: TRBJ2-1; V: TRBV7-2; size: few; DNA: TGTGCCAGCAGAAAGGACAGGGGTCGCAATGAGCAGTTCTTC; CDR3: CASRKDRGRNEQFF
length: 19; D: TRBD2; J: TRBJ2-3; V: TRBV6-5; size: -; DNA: TGTGCCAGCAGTTACCCTAGCGGGGGAGGGATCGGGGCCACAGATACGCAGTATTTT; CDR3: CASSYPSGGGIGATDTQYF
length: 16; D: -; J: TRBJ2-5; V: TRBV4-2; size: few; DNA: TGTGCCAGCAGCCAAGATAGTTGGGATAGCTCCGAGACCCAGTACTTC; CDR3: CASSQDSWDSSETQYF
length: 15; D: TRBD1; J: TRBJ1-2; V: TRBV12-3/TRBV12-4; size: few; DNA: TGTGCCAGCAGTCCGGGGACAGGGGTTAACTATGGCTACACCTTC; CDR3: CASSPGTGVNYGYTF
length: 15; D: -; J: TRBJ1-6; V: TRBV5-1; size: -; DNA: TGCGCCAGCAGCGGCACAGGGCTCATTAATTCACCCCTCCACTTT; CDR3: CASSGTGLINSPLHF
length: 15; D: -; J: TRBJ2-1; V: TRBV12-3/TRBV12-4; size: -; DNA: TGTGCCAGCAGTTTATCGGGGGCCGCCTACAATGAGCAGTTCTTC; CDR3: CASSLSGAAYNEQFF
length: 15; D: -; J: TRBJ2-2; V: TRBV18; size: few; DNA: TGTGCCAGCTCACCTGGACAGTACCTCGATGGGGAGCTGTTTTTT; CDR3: CASSPGQYLDGELFF
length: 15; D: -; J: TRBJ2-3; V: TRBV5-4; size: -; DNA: TGTGCCAGCAGCTTTAAGGGGATGAGGACAGATACGCAGTATTTT; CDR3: CASSFKGMRTDTQYF
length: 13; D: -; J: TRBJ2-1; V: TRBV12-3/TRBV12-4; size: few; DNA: TGTGCCAGCAGACGGACCAGCGGCTATGAGCAGTTCTTC; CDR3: CASRRTSGYEQFF
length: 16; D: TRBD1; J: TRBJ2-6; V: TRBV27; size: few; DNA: TGTGCCAGCAGTATCCGGACAGGGGCCGGGGCCAACGTCCTGACTTTC; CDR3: CASSIRTGAGANVLTF
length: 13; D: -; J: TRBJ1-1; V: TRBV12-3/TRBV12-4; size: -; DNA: TGTGCCAGCACTCATAATCTGGACACTGAAGCTTTCTTT; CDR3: CASTHNLDTEAFF
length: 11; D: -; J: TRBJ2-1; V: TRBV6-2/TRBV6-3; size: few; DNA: TGTGCCAGCAGTTATCCCCATGAGCAGTTCTTC; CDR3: CASSYPHEQFF
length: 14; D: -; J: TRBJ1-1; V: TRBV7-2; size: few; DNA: TGTGCCAGCAGCTTAGCTCTGGGAAGTACTGAAGCTTTCTTT; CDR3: CASSLALGSTEAFF
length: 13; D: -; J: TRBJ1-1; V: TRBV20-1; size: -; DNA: TGCAGTGCTACGACGGGGACTGACACTGAAGCTTTCTTT; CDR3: CSATTGTDTEAFF
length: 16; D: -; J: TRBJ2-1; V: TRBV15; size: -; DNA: TGTGCCACCAGCAGAGGTCGGCAGGGCGCCTACAATGAGCAGTTCTTC; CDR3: CATSRGRQGAYNEQFF
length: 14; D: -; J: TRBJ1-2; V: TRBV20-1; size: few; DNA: TGCAGTGCTAGAGATCTCTTAGGGCTCTATGGCTACACCTTC; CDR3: CSARDLLGLYGYTF
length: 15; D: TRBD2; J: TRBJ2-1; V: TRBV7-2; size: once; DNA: TGTGCCAGCAGCCGGACTAGCGGAAACCACAATGAGCAGTTCTTC; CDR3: CASSRTSGNHNEQFF
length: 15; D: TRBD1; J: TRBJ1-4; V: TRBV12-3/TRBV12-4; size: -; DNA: TGTGCCAGCAGTTTGGGGGACAGCAGTAATGAAAAACTGTTTTTT; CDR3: CASSLGDSSNEKLFF
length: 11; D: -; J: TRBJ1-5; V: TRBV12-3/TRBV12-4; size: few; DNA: TGTGCCAGCAGTCCCGGGGGAGCCCAGCATTTT; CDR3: CASSPGGAQHF
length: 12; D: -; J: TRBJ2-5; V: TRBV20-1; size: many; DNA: TGCAGTGCCAGCAGGGTTCAAGAGACCCAGTACTTC; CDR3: CSASRVQETQYF
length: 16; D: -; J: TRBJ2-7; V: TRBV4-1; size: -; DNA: TGCGCCAGCAGCCAAGGGGTGGGGCAGCGCCTCCTAGAGCAGTACTTC; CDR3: CASSQGVGQRLLEQYF
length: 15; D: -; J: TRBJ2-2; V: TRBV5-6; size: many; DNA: TGTGCCAGCAGCCCCCAAGGGCGGGCAGGAGGGGAGCTGTTTTTT; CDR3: CASSPQGRAGGELFF
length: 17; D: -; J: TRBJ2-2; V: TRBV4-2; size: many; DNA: TGTGCCAGCAGCCCAGGGACCAAGAGATATAACACCGGGGAGCTGTTTTTT; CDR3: CASSPGTKRYNTGELFF
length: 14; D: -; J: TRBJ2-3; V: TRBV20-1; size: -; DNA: TGCAGTGCTCACTTAAGTCCTAGCACAGATACGCAGTATTTT; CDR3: CSAHLSPSTDTQYF
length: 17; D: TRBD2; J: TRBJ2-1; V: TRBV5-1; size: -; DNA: TGCGCCAGCAGCGTGGGACTAGCGGGGGACCTATACAATGAGCAGTTCTTC; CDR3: CASSVGLAGDLYNEQFF
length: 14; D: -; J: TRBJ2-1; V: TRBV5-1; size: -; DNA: TGCGCCAGCAGCGGGCGACAGGAAAACAATGAGCAGTTCTTC; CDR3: CASSGRQENNEQFF
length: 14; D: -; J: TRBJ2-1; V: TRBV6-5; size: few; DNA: TGTGCCAGCGGCCGTGAGCGGGCGGGGAATGAGCAGTTCTTC; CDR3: CASGRERAGNEQFF